This T cell receptor (beta chain) was retrieved from a study of shared clonotypes between healthy human individuals. The V and J ends lost 6 bases and 4 bases, in that order; junction bases with no gene match: 5. This CDR3 spans 13 amino acids. Germline V CDR1 and CDR2: PRHDT, FYEKMQ (reference sequence). Using immunoSEQ multiplex PCR, the repertoire was profiled, and TCRdb retains in-frame clones only, with some absent. The sample has more than 1 million clones, 75% to 85% seen once; the top ten hold approximately 0.5%. This chain joins TRBV13 and TRBJ1-2; TRBD1 matches at 7 bases. The clonotype originates from a man aged 18 to 30 in good health. Some clones in this sample may be carry-over from other donors' samples. The sequencing input was memory CD4+ T cells from PBMCs. Subset specified: CD45RA-negative fraction. The CDR3 DNA reads TGTGCCAGCAGTAAAAGGGGGCTCTATGGCTACACCTTC. Amino acid sequence: CASSKRGLYGYTF.